This TCR beta chain was found in a study of CD8 T cells in Susac syndrome. The wider study: Of the sequenced Susac syndrome patients, more than five had active disease and eight or nine were in remission. When their blood was taken, patients with Susac syndrome were therapy-naive, taking corticosteroids, or taking intravenous immunoglobulin alone.

With random hexamers, roughly 0.45 to 1 ug RNA was reverse transcribed. TCRdb used MiXCR to reprocess the immunoSEQ multiplex PCR reads, holding one entry per CDR3 protein. The table has 95,000 to 150,000 distinct CDR3 sequences, nearly 96% seen once. CDR3 length equals 15 residues. V was clipped by 5 bases and J by 3 bases; unmatched bases: 10. Germline CDR1 reads GTSNPN; CDR2 reads SVGIG (reference sequence). The clonotype was recovered from a human donor with Susac syndrome. The rearrangement uses TRBV30 and TRBJ2-3; 8 bases line up with TRBD1. Sequencing used CD4+ T cells from PBMCs. CDR3 in DNA: TGTGCCTGGGCTGGGACAGGACTATTTACAGATACGCAGTATTTT. Its translation is CAWAGTGLFTDTQYF.